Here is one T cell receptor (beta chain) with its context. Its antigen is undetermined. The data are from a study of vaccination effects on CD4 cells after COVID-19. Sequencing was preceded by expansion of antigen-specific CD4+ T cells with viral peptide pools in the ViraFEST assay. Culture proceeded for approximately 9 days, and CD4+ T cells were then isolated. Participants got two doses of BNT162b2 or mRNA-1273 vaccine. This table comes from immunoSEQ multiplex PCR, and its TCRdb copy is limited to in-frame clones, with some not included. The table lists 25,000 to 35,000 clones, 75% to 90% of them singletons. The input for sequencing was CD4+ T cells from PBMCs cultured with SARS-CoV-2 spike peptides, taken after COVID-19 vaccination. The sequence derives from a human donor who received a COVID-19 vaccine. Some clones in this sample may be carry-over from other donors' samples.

The CDR3 spells CASTGQSYGYTF. Written as DNA, the CDR3 is TGTGCCTCCACCGGGCAGTCCTATGGCTACACCTTC. The chain couples TRBV30 to TRBJ1-2; no clear D. Trimming removed 7 bases from V and 4 bases from J, with 13 bases in between. The CDR3 is 12 amino acids. Germline values: CDR1 GTSNPN, CDR2 SVGIG (reference sequence). The variable domain in full, completed from reference TRBV30 and TRBJ1-2, reads SQTIHQWPATLVQPVGSPLSLECTVEGTSNPNLYWYRQAAGRGLQLLFYSVGIGQISSEVPQNLSASRPQDRQFILSSKKLLLSDSGFYLCASTGQSYGYTFGSGTRLTVV.